The 32 T cell receptor beta chains presented below share a single source sample, sequenced in a study of cytomegalovirus exposure and HLA in healthy donors (dated by TCRdb to 2016 to 2017). Receptors were amplified or captured by the immunoSEQ multiplex PCR assay. A mixture of 60 forward primers for TCR Vbeta segments and 13 reverse primers for TCR Jbeta segments was used in the multiplex PCR. The table was pulled from immuneACCESS by TCRdb, which kept in-frame rearrangements only. Such tables lose some clones; where checked, under half of the loss comes from unresolved V genes, and the rest has no known cause. In all, the sample holds some 200,000 clones, and 12% of those were seen once. More than 7% of the sample lies in the top ten. Sample: PBMCs. The origin of the receptors is a man over 45 in good health and CMV-seropositive.

In nucleotides, the CDR3 is TGTGCCAGTAGCTTTCTAGATTTGAGCCGCACAGATACGCAGTATTTT. It codes for CASSFLDLSRTDTQYF. The chain couples TRBV19 to TRBJ2-3; no clear D. The CDR3 runs to 16 residues. V lost 6 bases and J 1 base, leaving 17 bases between the germline ends. Germline values: CDR1 LNHDA, CDR2 SQIVND (reference sequence).

This clone was seen a handful of times. The chain uses TRBV2 and TRBJ1-1; the match to TRBD1 covers 8 bases. CDR3 length equals 14 residues. J gave up 4 bases and V 3 bases, and 4 bases lay outside the gene matches. Germline values: CDR1 SNHLY, CDR2 FYNNEI. CDR3 nucleotides: TGTGCCAGCAGTGACCCGGACAGGGCCACTGAAGCTTTCTTT. Protein product: CASSDPDRATEAFF.

The chain joins TRBV9 to TRBJ2-3; the match to TRBD1 covers 7 bases. The germline CDR1 and CDR2 sequences are SGDLS and YYNGEE. Losses at the gene ends were 4 bases for V and 2 bases for J; bases not matched to a gene: 7. The CDR3 covers 15 residues. In nucleotides, the CDR3 is TGTGCCAGCAGCTTACGACAGGGCAACACAGATACGCAGTATTTT. Its translation: CASSLRQGNTDTQYF.

A few counts support this clone. V gene TRBV11-2 combines with J gene TRBJ1-6, with TRBD1 identical over 7 bases. The V and J ends lost 5 bases and 9 bases, in that order; junction bases with no gene match: 13. The CDR3 has 16 residues. The germline V gene has CDR1 SGHAT and CDR2 FQNNGV. The CDR3 region has the DNA TGTGCCAGCAGCCCTCGTTACAGGGGAAGTAGTTCACCCCTCCACTTT. Translated, it gives CASSPRYRGSSSPLHF.

This chain connects TRBV5-1 to TRBJ1-5, with TRBD1 matching over 7 bases. In germline, CDR1 is SGHRS, CDR2 YFSETQ. The CDR3 loop spans 14 amino acids. J lost 5 bases, V lost 1 base, and 3 bases had no gene match. The CDR3 sequence: CASSLRQGDQPQHF. The DNA of the CDR3 is TGCGCCAGCAGCTTGAGACAGGGCGATCAGCCCCAGCATTTT.

This clone was seen a handful of times. This chain links TRBV7-6 with TRBJ1-5; D is undetermined. The CDR3 runs 15 residues. V shed 1 base and J shed 7 bases, with 14 bases lying between them. Germline V gene lookup returns CDR1 SGHVS and CDR2 FNYEAQ. In DNA form, the CDR3 reads TGTGCCAGCAGCTTAGGCGAGGGAGGGCAACAGCCCCAGCATTTT. The encoded protein is CASSLGEGGQQPQHF.

This clone has ten or more counts. This CDR3 is CASSSAWAGEKLFF. CDR3 nucleotide sequence: TGTGCCAGCAGTTCCGCTTGGGCGGGTGAAAAACTGTTTTTT. This sequence joins TRBV6-1 and TRBJ1-4; no firm D call. V lost 5 bases and J 7 bases, leaving 14 bases between the germline ends. The CDR3 is made up of 14 amino acids. Germline CDR1 and CDR2: MNHNS and SASEGT.

This clone has only a few counts. V and J are TRBV7-2 and TRBJ1-4, with D perhaps matching TRBD1 (5 bases). The CDR3 consists of 14 residues. Between the trimmed V and J ends, which lost 5 bases and 7 bases, there was a span of 14 bases. Germline V CDR1 and CDR2: SGHTA, FQGNSA. The CDR3 loop reads CASSVQVTSEKLFF. The CDR3 DNA sequence: TGTGCCAGCAGCGTACAGGTGACTTCTGAAAAACTGTTTTTT.

This clone was picked up a small number of times. CDR3 DNA sequence: TGTGCCAGCAGTGACCCAACTACTAGCACAGATACGCAGTATTTT. Translation: CASSDPTTSTDTQYF. The V call is TRBV25-1, the J call TRBJ2-3; D remains unclear. V lost 3 bases and J lost 0, with 10 bases in between. The germline V gene has CDR1 MGHDK and CDR2 SYGVNS. The CDR3 consists of 15 residues.

This clone occurred once. This chain links TRBV7-9 with TRBJ2-7, with TRBD1 matching over 8 bases. The CDR3 covers 11 residues. V was clipped by 5 bases and J by 9 bases; unmatched bases: 3. Looked up from germline, CDR1 is SEHNR and CDR2 is FQNEAQ (reference sequence). The CDR3 DNA sequence: TGTGCCAGCAGCCGCGACAGGGGGCAGTACTTC. As protein: CASSRDRGQYF.

J is TRBJ2-7 and V is TRBV20-1, with a tentative D call TRBD1 (6 bases). This CDR3 comprises 11 residues. Germline V lookup: CDR1 DFQATT, CDR2 SNEGSKA (reference sequence). CDR3: CSARDAGQGIV. CDR3 coding DNA: TGCAGTGCTAGAGATGCAGGGCAGGGGATCGTC.

The J gene is TRBJ1-6, the V gene TRBV4-3; D unresolved. V was clipped by 0 bases and J by 9 bases, with 18 bases between them. Germline assignment: CDR1 LGHNA and CDR2 YSLEER. The CDR3 consists of 17 residues. The chain's CDR3 is CASSQEQTHPAGSPLHF. The CDR3 coding sequence is TGCGCCAGCAGCCAAGAGCAAACTCACCCAGCAGGTTCACCCCTCCACTTT.

This clone showed up just a few times. The V call is TRBV21-1, the J call TRBJ2-7; no check of the table's D call, TRBD2, against the DNA was made. TRBV21-1 is a listed pseudogene. The CDR3 has 19 residues. CDR3 in DNA: TGTGCCAGCAGCAAAGGCGGCAGAGCGGCGAGAGAAAGTTCCTACGAGCAGTACGTC. Translation: CASSKGGRAARESSYEQYV.

Only a few counts were recorded for this clone. The chain joins TRBV20-1 to TRBJ1-2; tentative D call: TRBD1 (6 bases). This CDR3 region has 11 residues. Germline CDR1 and CDR2: DFQATT and SNEGSKA (reference sequence). In DNA, the CDR3 is TGCAGCTCCGGCGGGGGCCGTGGCTACACCTTC. Its protein is CSSGGGRGYTF.

This clone was found a few times. The CDR3 ends on some other residue instead of the conserved phenylalanine or tryptophan, so this is likely a read error. The limits of the CDR3 on the DNA are not certain, so only TCRdb's listed CDR3 is given. V and J are TRBV13 and TRBJ1-2; TRBD1 was called by the table and not checked on the DNA. The CDR3 adds up to 10 amino acids, both ends counted. CDR1 and CDR2 from the germline V gene are PRHDT and FYEKMQ (reference sequence). The CDR3 sequence: CASSSGTPEL.

There are a few counts of this clone. The chain links TRBV4-1 to TRBJ2-1; TRBD2 matches at 9 bases. The CDR3 has 18 residues. The trim removed 1 base at V and 8 bases at J, leaving 15 bases unmatched. Germline V gene sequence: CDR1 MGHRA, CDR2 YSYEKL. For the CDR3, the DNA is TGCGCCAGCAGCCAAGTATCCCATCTCAGCGGGGGGCGCGATGAGCAGTTCTTC. Protein sequence: CASSQVSHLSGGRDEQFF.

The V gene is TRBV6-6, the J gene TRBJ2-5; 14 bases fit TRBD2. Per the germline V gene, CDR1 is MNHNY and CDR2 is SVGAGI (reference sequence). The V segment lost 6 bases and the J segment 5 bases; nucleotides outside the gene matches: 5. The CDR3 is 15 residues long. CDR3 nucleotides: TGTGCCAGCAGGACTAGCGGGGGGGCGGGCGAGACCCAGTACTTC. This gives the protein CASRTSGGAGETQYF.

The rearrangement joins TRBV7-9 to TRBJ2-7; 9 bases align to TRBD2. J lost 2 bases, V lost 4 bases, and 9 bases had no gene match. CDR3 length equals 16 residues. CDR1 is SEHNR and CDR2 is FQNEAQ in the germline V gene (reference sequence). The DNA of the CDR3 is TGTGCCAGCAGCTCACCAGCGGGGGGCGGTCCCTACGAGCAGTACTTC. This translates into CASSSPAGGGPYEQYF.

A single count supports this clone. This chain connects TRBV7-8 to TRBJ2-1; TRBD1 aligns across 8 bases. Germline-derived CDR1 and CDR2 are SGHVS and FQNEAQ. This CDR3 has 16 amino acids. V trimming: 4 bases; J trimming: 2 bases; junction bases outside the gene matches: 7. The DNA of the CDR3 is TGTGCCAGCAGCTCTCCCGGGACAGGAACCTACAATGAGCAGTTCTTC. Amino acid sequence: CASSSPGTGTYNEQFF.

This clone was observed a few times. The rearrangement links TRBV6-1 to TRBJ2-7; no definite D call. The germline gives CDR1 MNHNS, CDR2 SASEGT. The CDR3 contains 13 residues. V was pared by 2 bases and J by 6 bases, with 11 bases between. The CDR3 is CASSEFYVSEQYF. In nucleotides, the CDR3 is TGTGCCAGCAGTGAATTTTATGTGAGCGAGCAGTACTTC.

This clone was detected only a few times. V and J are TRBV4-3 and TRBJ1-2; D possibly corresponds to TRBD1 (5 bases). This CDR3 has 13 amino acids. Trimming cost V 0 bases and J 6 bases, with 8 bases left between them. In germline, CDR1 is LGHNA, CDR2 YSLEER. The CDR3 loop reads CASSQDRGDGYTF. The DNA of the CDR3 is TGCGCCAGCAGCCAAGATCGGGGGGATGGCTACACCTTC.

J is TRBJ2-5 and V is TRBV15, with 7 bases matching TRBD2. The CDR3 runs 13 residues. Unmatched junction bases numbered 5, after V lost 5 bases and J lost 5 bases. Germline V gene sequence: CDR1 LNHNV, CDR2 YYDKDF (reference sequence). The CDR3 DNA reads as TGTGCCACCAGCCGGGGAGGGATTGAGACCCAGTACTTC. It translates to CATSRGGIETQYF.

The table lists this clone with a few counts. CDR3 DNA sequence: TGTGCCAGCAATCTTCGCCGAGAAAATTCACCCCTCCACTTT. It yields the protein CASNLRRENSPLHF. The V call is TRBV2, the J call TRBJ1-6; D remains ambiguous. Germline CDR1 and CDR2: SNHLY and FYNNEI. The CDR3 totals 14 residues. Trimming stripped 7 bases from V and 7 bases from J, with 14 bases between. Filled out from reference TRBV2 and TRBJ1-6, the complete variable domain reads EPEVTQTPSHQVTQMGQEVILRCVPISNHLYFYWYRQILGQKVEFLVSFYNNEISEKSEIFDDQFSVERPDGSNFTLKIRSTKLEDSAMYFCASNLRRENSPLHFGNGTRLTVT.

The chain carries TRBV18 and TRBJ2-1; D not certain. The CDR3 has 14 amino acids. V was trimmed by 6 bases and J by 4 bases, leaving 13 bases between them. Germline loops: CDR1 KGHSH, CDR2 LQKENI. The CDR3 sequence is CASSPEQQYNEQFF. Written as DNA, the CDR3 is TGTGCCAGCTCGCCTGAACAGCAATACAATGAGCAGTTCTTC.

This chain uses TRBV27 with TRBJ2-1; the D gene is possibly TRBD1 (6 bases). Trimming stripped 5 bases from V and 6 bases from J, with 29 bases between. The CDR3 has 19 amino acids. Germline CDR1 and CDR2: MNHEY and SMNVEV (reference sequence). The CDR3 loop reads CASSRAQGKWTGESNEQFF. The CDR3 DNA sequence: TGTGCCAGCAGTCGGGCGCAGGGGAAATGGACCGGAGAGAGCAATGAGCAGTTCTTC.

There are a few counts of this clone. This chain joins TRBV6-1 and TRBJ2-7; 7 positions agree with TRBD1. This CDR3 has 13 residues. Germline loops: CDR1 MNHNS, CDR2 SASEGT. J was trimmed by 3 bases and V by 6 bases; bases with no gene match: 5. The CDR3 DNA reads as TGTGCCAGCAGGGGGACAGCTCACTACGAGCAGTACGTC. Translation: CASRGTAHYEQYV.

A few counts support this clone. Here the CDR3 DNA reads TGTGCCAGCAGTGCACAGGGGCTTGGCAATCAGCCCCAGCATTTT. Its translation is CASSAQGLGNQPQHF. The chain recombines TRBV2 with TRBJ1-5; 7 bases map to TRBD1. Germline loops: CDR1 SNHLY, CDR2 FYNNEI. The trim removed 4 bases at V and 2 bases at J, leaving 5 bases unmatched. The length of the CDR3 is 15 residues.

The V call is TRBV27, the J call TRBJ1-1; TRBD1 matches at 7 bases. Germline CDR1 and CDR2: MNHEY and SMNVEV (reference sequence). This CDR3 comprises 13 residues. Losses at the gene ends were 5 bases for V and 4 bases for J; bases not matched to a gene: 4. The chain's CDR3 is CASSRQGITEAFF. The CDR3 region has the DNA TGTGCCAGCAGTCGACAGGGCATCACTGAAGCTTTCTTT.

The table lists this clone with a few counts. The chain combines TRBV7-9 with TRBJ1-2; 8 bases map to TRBD1. From germline, CDR1 is SEHNR and CDR2 FQNEAQ (reference sequence). V gave up 5 bases and J gave up 5 bases; unmatched junction bases: 7. The length of the CDR3 is 14 residues. The CDR3 spells CASSRGQGAYGYTF. The CDR3 nucleotides read TGTGCCAGCAGCCGAGGACAGGGCGCGTATGGCTACACCTTC.

This clone was seen only a few times. V is TRBV9 and J is TRBJ2-7; 8 bases line up with TRBD2. The ends lost 2 bases at V and 6 bases at J; junction bases unmatched: 7. This CDR3 has 14 residues. Germline V gene data show CDR1 as SGDLS and CDR2 as YYNGEE. CDR3 coding DNA: TGTGCCAGCAGCGTTGAGGGCGGGGGGTCCGAGCAGTACTTC. It is translated as CASSVEGGGSEQYF.

This clone has only a few counts. The V call is TRBV6-6, the J call TRBJ1-4; no clear D gene. Trimming took 0 bases from V and 8 from J, leaving 13 bases between them. CDR1 and CDR2 (germline): MNHNY, SVGAGI (reference sequence). This CDR3 spans 15 amino acids. CDR3 in DNA: TGTGCCAGCAGTTACTCGGGCCAGGTTGACGAAAAACTGTTTTTT. It translates to CASSYSGQVDEKLFF.

This clone showed up just a few times. V usage is TRBV6-6 and J usage is TRBJ1-4, with TRBD1 matching over 8 bases. CDR3 size: 13 residues. V trimming: 2 bases; J trimming: 12 bases; junction bases outside the gene matches: 5. Germline CDR1 reads MNHNY; CDR2 reads SVGAGI (reference sequence). CDR3 DNA sequence: TGTGCCAGCAGTTACGGACAGGGTCGGGAACTGTTTTTT. The encoded protein is CASSYGQGRELFF.